This passage covers 2 T cell receptor beta chains from one sample sequenced in a study of blood T cell repertoires in COVID-19 (dated by TCRdb to the early 2020s). The library relied on the immunoSEQ multiplex PCR assay. Not all clones reach the TCRdb copy of this immuneACCESS table, which keeps in-frame sequences only. Checked studies attribute under half of the gap to unresolved V genes and leave the rest unexplained. The sample yields around 40,000 clones; 65% to 85% were counted once. Around a third of the sample is taken by the ten largest. Sequenced material: peripheral blood. The receptor source for this set is a woman older than 75 with acute or convalescent COVID-19.

The sample holds one count of this clone. V and J are TRBV9 and TRBJ2-1, with 7 bases identical to TRBD2. The CDR3 is made up of 14 amino acids. CDR1 and CDR2 (germline): SGDLS, YYNGEE. Losses at the gene ends were 0 bases for V and 13 bases for J; bases not matched to a gene: 10. This CDR3 is CASSVASGTTTQFF. The CDR3 coding sequence is TGTGCCAGCAGCGTAGCCTCCGGGACTACCACCCAGTTCTTC. Full variable domain (missing parts from reference TRBV9 and TRBJ2-1): DSGVTQTPKHLITATGQRVTLRCSPRSGDLSVYWYQQSLDQGLQFLIQYYNGEERAKGNILERFSAQQFPDLHSELNLSSLELGDSALYFCASSVASGTTTQFFGPGTRLTVL.

The CDR3 DNA reads as TGTGCCAGCTCACCATCCGACAGGGGGCATGGCTACACCTTC. It encodes CASSPSDRGHGYTF. V usage is TRBV18 and J usage is TRBJ1-2, with 10 bases aligning to TRBD1. The CDR3 runs 14 residues. Trimming removed 2 bases from V and 6 bases from J; junction bases left unmatched: 3. Germline-derived CDR1 and CDR2 are KGHSH and LQKENI.